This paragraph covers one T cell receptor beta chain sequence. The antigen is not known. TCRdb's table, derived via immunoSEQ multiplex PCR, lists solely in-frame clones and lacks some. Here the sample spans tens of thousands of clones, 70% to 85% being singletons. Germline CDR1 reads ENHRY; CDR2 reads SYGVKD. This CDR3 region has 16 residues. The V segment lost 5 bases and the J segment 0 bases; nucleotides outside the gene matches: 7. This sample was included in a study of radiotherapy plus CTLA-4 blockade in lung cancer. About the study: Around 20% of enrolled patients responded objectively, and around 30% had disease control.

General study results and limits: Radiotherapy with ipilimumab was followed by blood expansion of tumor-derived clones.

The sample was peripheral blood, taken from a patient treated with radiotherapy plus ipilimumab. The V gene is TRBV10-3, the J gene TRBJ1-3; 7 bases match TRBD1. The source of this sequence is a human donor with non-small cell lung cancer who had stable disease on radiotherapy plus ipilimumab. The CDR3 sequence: CAISPGQLSSGNTIYF. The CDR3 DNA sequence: TGTGCCATCAGTCCGGGACAGTTGAGCTCTGGAAACACCATATATTTT.